Each of the 8 T cell receptor beta chains below was sequenced from the same sample in a study of identical twins. MiXCR was run by TCRdb on the 5' RACE reads, yielding one entry per CDR3 protein. The table records hundreds of thousands of distinct CDR3 sequences, 15% to 20% of them present only once. These data were also filed under a second study, of T cells expressing NK-cell markers.

The sample consisted of PBMCs. These TCRs come from a woman between 18 and 29 years old in good health.

As to this clonotype: No conserved phenylalanine or tryptophan is present at the end of the CDR3, so a read error is the likely explanation. This chain links TRBV29-1 with TRBJ2-5; no firm D call. Germline V gene lookup returns CDR1 SQVTM and CDR2 ANQGSEA. The V and J ends lost 6 bases and 2 bases respectively, with 4 bases between them. This CDR3 is 10 amino acids long. CDR3 DNA sequence: TGCAGCGTGGGGCAAGAGACCCAGTACTGC. This gives the protein CSVGQETQYC.

The rearrangement uses TRBV4-1 and TRBJ2-5; 7 bases match TRBD1. The J segment lost 2 bases and the V segment lost 1 base, leaving 1 base of the junction unmatched. Per germline, CDR1 MGHRA and CDR2 YSYEKL. The CDR3 is 14 residues long. In DNA, the CDR3 is TGCGCCAGCAGCCAAGGGGACAGACAAGAGACCCAGTACTTC. This sequence encodes CASSQGDRQETQYF.

This clonotype was seen a few times. The CDR3, as DNA: TGTGCCACCAGCCTTAGGTCGGCTATCAAGGGCCATCGACATTTT. As protein: CATSLRSAIKGHRHF. The chain recombines TRBV15 with TRBJ1-5; no firm D call. Trimming left V 5 bases short and J 16 bases short, with 27 bases between. Per the germline V gene, CDR1 is LNHNV and CDR2 is YYDKDF (reference sequence). The CDR3 spans 15 residues.

V usage is TRBV6-2 or TRBV6-3 and J usage is TRBJ2-7; TRBD1 aligns across 7 bases. This CDR3 spans 11 amino acids. CDR1 and CDR2 (germline): MNHEY, SVGEGT. Trimming at V came to 6 bases and at J to 6 bases, leaving 2 bases not matched to a gene. The CDR3 here is CASSRQGEQYF. Written as DNA, the CDR3 is TGTGCCAGCAGCAGACAGGGCGAGCAGTACTTC.

The chain recombines TRBV25-1 with TRBJ2-7; D is possibly TRBD2 (6 bases). Germline values: CDR1 MGHDK, CDR2 SYGVNS. Trimming left V 4 bases short and J 2 bases short, with 18 bases between. This CDR3 spans 16 amino acids. The CDR3 nucleotides read TGTGCCAGCAGTGGCCGCGAGGGGACTTGGGCCTACGAGCAGTACTTC. Translation: CASSGREGTWAYEQYF.

For the CDR3, the DNA is TGCAGTGCTAGAGTCGTCCGGGGAGTCGAGCAGTACTTC. This gives the protein CSARVVRGVEQYF. V and J are TRBV20-1 and TRBJ2-7, with D perhaps matching TRBD2 (5 bases). This CDR3 comprises 13 residues. From germline, CDR1 is DFQATT and CDR2 SNEGSKA (reference sequence). V was cut by 1 base and J by 6 bases, with 13 bases left in between.

This clonotype showed up just a few times. The rearrangement links TRBV27 to TRBJ2-7, with a possible D match to TRBD1 (6 bases). Trimming stripped 2 bases from V and 0 bases from J, with 11 bases between. From germline, CDR1 is MNHEY and CDR2 SMNVEV (reference sequence). The CDR3 totals 15 residues. The CDR3 reads CASSLVAGVSYEQYF. CDR3 DNA sequence: TGTGCCAGCAGTTTAGTGGCAGGGGTCTCCTACGAGCAGTACTTC.

V and J are TRBV7-9 and TRBJ2-5; 9 bases map to TRBD1. The germline CDR1 and CDR2 sequences are SEHNR and FQNEAQ (reference sequence). V shed 5 bases and J 5 bases; nucleotides not matched to a gene: 9. CDR3 length: 15 residues. The CDR3 region has the DNA TGTGCCAGCAGCCCCTGGGACAGGGAAGGGGAGACCCAGTACTTC. Protein: CASSPWDREGETQYF.